What follows are 7 T cell receptor beta chains derived from one specimen sequenced in a study of T cell responses to AZD1222 COVID-19 vaccine (dated by TCRdb to about 2021). Sample time point, as interpreted from the label and publication: baseline before first vaccination. Library method: the immunoSEQ multiplex PCR assay. Sourced from immuneACCESS, this table was stored by TCRdb with only in-frame sequences that have V and J called. A share of the clones is absent; for the studies checked, an unresolved V gene accounts for under half, and the remainder has no known explanation. In this sample the table shows 110,000 to 150,000 clones, around 93% of which occur a single time. The top ten clonotypes cover 2.5% to 3.5% of the sample. The sample in question was peripheral blood, obtained on day 0 of AZD1222 vaccination. The receptors come from an adult in good health.

The gene calls are TRBV6-1 and TRBJ2-7; TRBD2 matches 8 bases. The CDR3 has 15 residues. With V trimmed by 1 base and J by 7 bases, 9 bases remained unmatched. CDR1 and CDR2 (germline): MNHNS, SASEGT. This CDR3 reads CASSEDWRGAGEQYF. In nucleotides, the CDR3 is TGTGCCAGCAGTGAAGATTGGCGGGGGGCCGGGGAGCAGTACTTC.

The CDR3 here is CASSGWGQGRTEAFF. Written as DNA, the CDR3 is TGTGCCAGCAGCGGGTGGGGACAGGGAAGAACTGAAGCTTTCTTT. This chain connects TRBV5-5 to TRBJ1-1, with 9 nucleotides matching TRBD1. This CDR3 has 15 amino acids. Germline V lookup: CDR1 SGHKS, CDR2 YYEKEE (reference sequence). V was pared by 4 bases and J by 5 bases, with 9 bases of the junction left unmatched.

The genes are TRBV2 and TRBJ1-1; D remains ambiguous. V lost 4 bases, J lost 1 base, and 7 bases lay in between. CDR1 and CDR2 from the germline V gene are SNHLY and FYNNEI. This CDR3 has 13 amino acids. Written as DNA, the CDR3 is TGTGCCAGCAGTGTCAACCAGAACACTGAAGCTTTCTTT. It translates to CASSVNQNTEAFF.

This clone was detected once. This chain uses TRBV6-5 with TRBJ1-4, with D unresolved. The CDR3 is 13 amino acids. The germline V and J ends were trimmed by 7 bases and 8 bases, with 14 bases remaining between them. CDR1 MNHEY and CDR2 SVGAGI come from the germline V gene. CDR3 coding DNA: TGTGCCAGCACCCGGGGTATGGAAGAAAAACTGTTTTTT. Protein: CASTRGMEEKLFF.

This chain uses TRBV6-5 with TRBJ1-4; the D is unclear. Germline CDR1 is MNHEY and CDR2 is SVGAGI. This CDR3 has 14 amino acids. V gave up 5 bases and J gave up 7 bases, with 14 bases separating them. CDR3 region: CASSPAGSGEKLFF. CDR3 nucleotides: TGTGCCAGCAGTCCCGCAGGCTCGGGTGAAAAACTGTTTTTT.

This CDR3 is CASSPQGSNQPQHF. The CDR3 DNA is TGTGCCAGCAGTCCGCAGGGGTCCAATCAGCCCCAGCATTTT. The chain uses TRBV27 and TRBJ1-5; D perhaps matches TRBD1 (6 bases). This CDR3 is 14 amino acids long. Germline V gene sequence: CDR1 MNHEY, CDR2 SMNVEV (reference sequence). The V end lost 5 bases, the J end lost 3 bases, and 11 bases lay between the germline ends.

V gene TRBV4-1 combines with J gene TRBJ1-1, with D possibly matching TRBD1 (5 bases). The V end lost 3 bases, the J end lost 10 bases, and 18 bases lay between the germline ends. The germline CDR1 and CDR2 sequences are MGHRA and YSYEKL. This CDR3 has 14 residues. The CDR3 sequence: CASSHPGRGKSAFF. For the CDR3, the DNA is TGCGCCAGCAGCCATCCCGGGAGGGGCAAATCAGCTTTCTTT.